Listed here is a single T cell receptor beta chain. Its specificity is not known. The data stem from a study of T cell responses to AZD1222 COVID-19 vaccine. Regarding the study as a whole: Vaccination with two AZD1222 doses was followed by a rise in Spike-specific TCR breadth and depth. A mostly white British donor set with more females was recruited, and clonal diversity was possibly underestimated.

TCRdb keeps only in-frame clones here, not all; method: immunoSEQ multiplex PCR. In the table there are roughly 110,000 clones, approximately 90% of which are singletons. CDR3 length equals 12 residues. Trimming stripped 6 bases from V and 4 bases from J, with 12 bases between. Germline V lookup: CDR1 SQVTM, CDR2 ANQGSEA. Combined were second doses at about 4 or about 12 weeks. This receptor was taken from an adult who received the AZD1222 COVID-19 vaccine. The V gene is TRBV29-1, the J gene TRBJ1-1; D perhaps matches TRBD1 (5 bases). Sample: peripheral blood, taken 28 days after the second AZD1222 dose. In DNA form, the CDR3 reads TGCAGCGTACAGGATGCGGGCACTGAAGCTTTCTTT. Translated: CSVQDAGTEAFF.